These 22 T cell receptor beta chains were all obtained from the same sample, sequenced in a study of cytomegalovirus exposure and HLA in healthy donors (dated by TCRdb to about 2017). Library generation was performed with the immunoSEQ multiplex PCR assay. For the multiplex PCR, a mixture combining 60 forward primers for TCR Vbeta segments and 13 reverse primers for TCR Jbeta segments was used. TCRdb stores this immuneACCESS table with in-frame sequences only. Part of the clones is absent; in the studies checked, under half of the shortfall reflects unresolved V genes, and no reason is known for the rest. Here the sample has about 150,000 clones; about 74% occur a single time. Clones ranked in the top ten supply 2% to 2.5% of the sample. Source material: PBMCs. Receptors originate from a man in his thirties or forties in good health and CMV-seronegative.

The sample holds a few counts of this clone. V is TRBV7-9 and J is TRBJ1-4; 7 bases are shared with TRBD1. The length of the CDR3 is 17 residues. In germline, CDR1 is SEHNR, CDR2 FQNEAQ (reference sequence). J gave up 0 bases and V 5 bases, and 9 bases lay outside the gene matches. The CDR3 coding sequence is TGTGCCAGCAGCCCAAGGGACAGCTTTGCAACTAATGAAAAACTGTTTTTT. Its translation: CASSPRDSFATNEKLFF.

The chain employs TRBV7-9 and TRBJ2-3, with D perhaps matching TRBD2 (6 bases). Germline lookup yields CDR1 SEHNR and CDR2 FQNEAQ (reference sequence). V was cut by 1 base and J by 4 bases, with 12 bases left in between. The CDR3 contains 15 residues. The CDR3 reads CASSLVAGWADTQYF. For the CDR3, the DNA is TGTGCCAGCAGCTTAGTTGCGGGGTGGGCAGATACGCAGTATTTT.

This clone was seen a single time. The chain employs TRBV5-1 and TRBJ1-2; the match to TRBD1 covers 7 bases. The ends lost 3 bases at V and 0 bases at J; junction bases unmatched: 5. CDR1 is SGHRS, CDR2 YFSETQ, per germline. The CDR3 consists of 15 residues. This CDR3 is CASSYSRGANYGYTF. The CDR3 bases are TGCGCCAGCAGCTATAGCAGGGGGGCTAACTATGGCTACACCTTC.

The chain links TRBV6-1 to TRBJ2-7; a possible D gene is TRBD1 (6 bases). The CDR3 covers 13 residues. Trimming left V 7 bases short and J 0 bases short, with 10 bases between. Germline CDR1 and CDR2: MNHNS and SASEGT. In nucleotides, the CDR3 is TGTGCCAGCATAAGGGACAACTCCTACGAGCAGTACTTC. Its translation: CASIRDNSYEQYF.

The chain links TRBV2 to TRBJ2-7; TRBD2 matches 7 bases. The V gene's germline CDR1 is SNHLY and CDR2 FYNNEI. Germline trimming cut 8 bases from V and 3 bases from J; bases unmatched to any gene: 4. The CDR3 spans 12 residues. The CDR3 nucleotides read TGTGCCAGCTTTAGGACTAGCTACGAGCAGTACTTC. Translation: CASFRTSYEQYF.

V usage is TRBV5-1 and J usage is TRBJ2-5; D perhaps matches TRBD2 (5 bases). The CDR3 covers 15 residues. V lost 0 bases and J lost 2, with 11 bases in between. CDR1 is SGHRS and CDR2 is YFSETQ in the germline V gene. DNA for the CDR3: TGCGCCAGCAGCTTGGGGTTCGGGGTGCAAGAGACCCAGTACTTC. Translated, it gives CASSLGFGVQETQYF.

V is TRBV29-1 and J is TRBJ1-5; D is ambiguous. The length of the CDR3 is 14 residues. The germline V gene has CDR1 SQVTM and CDR2 ANQGSEA. V was trimmed by 4 bases and J by 6 bases, leaving 16 bases between them. CDR3 sequence (DNA): TGCAGCGTTGGAGGAAGTTCCCCGGGTCAGCCCCAGCATTTT. Amino acid sequence: CSVGGSSPGQPQHF.

The rearrangement uses TRBV12-1 and TRBJ2-2; TRBD2, the D gene given by the table, was not confirmed from the DNA. TRBV12-1 is listed as a pseudogene. The CDR3 contains 19 residues. CDR3 bases: TGTGCCAGCAGCTTTTATGGGACTAGCGGGGATTTTCGCACCGGGGAGCTGTTTTTT. Its translation: CASSFYGTSGDFRTGELFF.

The CDR3 here is CASSQSRLAGVDEQFF. DNA of the CDR3: TGCGCCAGCAGCCAATCAAGGCTAGCGGGAGTCGATGAGCAGTTCTTC. The chain carries TRBV4-1 and TRBJ2-1, with 10 bases fitting TRBD2. This CDR3 is 16 amino acids long. Germline trimming cut 2 bases from V and 8 bases from J; bases unmatched to any gene: 9. Germline V gene lookup returns CDR1 MGHRA and CDR2 YSYEKL.

The chain has TRBV7-9 and TRBJ1-2, with D possibly matching TRBD1 (5 bases). Germline CDR1 is SEHNR and CDR2 is FQNEAQ (reference sequence). CDR3 length: 13 residues. V shed 0 bases and J shed 5 bases, with 7 bases lying between them. The CDR3: CASSLAGAYGYTF. The CDR3 DNA is TGTGCCAGCAGCTTAGCAGGGGCGTATGGCTACACCTTC.

This clone was counted only a few times. This CDR3 reads CASSQPGLHYEQYF. The CDR3, as DNA: TGTGCCAGCAGCCAACCGGGACTACACTACGAGCAGTACTTC. V is TRBV25-1 and J is TRBJ2-7, with 7 bases identical to TRBD2. Germline V gene data show CDR1 as MGHDK and CDR2 as SYGVNS. The length of the CDR3 is 14 residues. V gave up 6 bases and J gave up 3 bases; unmatched junction bases: 8.

This chain connects TRBV6-1 to TRBJ2-5; 7 nucleotides match TRBD1. V was clipped by 4 bases and J by 7 bases; unmatched bases: 6. The CDR3 totals 13 residues. Germline V CDR1 and CDR2: MNHNS, SASEGT. DNA of the CDR3: TGTGCCAGCAGTGGGGACAGTCCGGGGACCCAGTACTTC. It specifies CASSGDSPGTQYF.

V gene TRBV5-6 combines with J gene TRBJ2-1; D unresolved. The CDR3 spans 13 residues. In germline, CDR1 is SGHDT, CDR2 YYEEEE. V gave up 5 bases and J gave up 3 bases, with 9 bases separating them. Here the CDR3 reads CASRARNYNEQFF. DNA of the CDR3: TGTGCCAGCAGAGCCAGGAACTACAATGAGCAGTTCTTC.

This chain connects TRBV2 to TRBJ2-7, with D maybe TRBD1 (6 bases). Germline CDR1 SNHLY, CDR2 FYNNEI. Between the trimmed V and J ends, which lost 6 bases and 3 bases, there was a span of 9 bases. This CDR3 contains 12 residues. The CDR3 reads CASSLQGYEQYF. The DNA of the CDR3 is TGTGCCAGCAGCCTACAGGGCTACGAGCAGTACTTC. Full variable domain (remainder filled in from reference TRBV2 and TRBJ2-7): EPEVTQTPSHQVTQMGQEVILRCVPISNHLYFYWYRQILGQKVEFLVSFYNNEISEKSEIFDDQFSVERPDGSNFTLKIRSTKLEDSAMYFCASSLQGYEQYFGPGTRLTVT.

The gene calls are TRBV7-8 and TRBJ2-3; the match to TRBD2 covers 9 bases. The J segment lost 4 bases and the V segment lost 1 base, leaving 6 bases of the junction unmatched. Per the germline V gene, CDR1 is SGHVS and CDR2 is FQNEAQ. The CDR3 length is 16 residues. CDR3 region: CASSLGLAGYSDTQYF. CDR3 nucleotides: TGTGCCAGCAGCTTAGGGCTAGCGGGATATTCAGATACGCAGTATTTT.

V gene TRBV7-2 combines with J gene TRBJ1-4; D call uncertain. V lost 2 bases, J lost 4 bases, and 14 bases lay in between. This CDR3 region has 16 residues. Looked up from germline, CDR1 is SGHTA and CDR2 is FQGNSA. This chain's CDR3 is CASSLRTGRLNEKLFF. Written as DNA, the CDR3 is TGTGCCAGCAGCTTAAGAACCGGGAGGCTTAATGAAAAACTGTTTTTT.

V gene TRBV19 combines with J gene TRBJ2-7; TRBD2 might be the D (7 bases). Trimming removed 5 bases at V and 3 bases at J, with 14 bases between. This CDR3 is built from 14 residues. The germline V gene has CDR1 LNHDA and CDR2 SQIVND (reference sequence). The CDR3 DNA reads TGTGCCAGTAGTTCGGGGGGCCAAGGCTACGAGCAGTACTTC. Translating it yields CASSSGGQGYEQYF.

The gene calls are TRBV11-2 and TRBJ2-5; 7 bases match TRBD1. J gave up 5 bases and V 3 bases, and 9 bases lay outside the gene matches. The germline V gene has CDR1 SGHAT and CDR2 FQNNGV. CDR3 length: 15 amino acids. The CDR3 DNA sequence: TGTGCCAGCAGCTTCGACAGGGTGCGAGCGGAGACCCAGTACTTC. Amino acids: CASSFDRVRAETQYF.

The chain recombines TRBV5-1 with TRBJ1-1; D ambiguous. The CDR3 consists of 13 residues. V lost 1 base, J lost 1 base, and 5 bases lay in between. The V gene's germline CDR1 is SGHRS and CDR2 YFSETQ. The DNA for the CDR3 is TGCGCCAGCAGCTTGAGTAGGAACACTGAAGCTTTCTTT. Protein product: CASSLSRNTEAFF.

This chain connects TRBV7-6 to TRBJ2-3; D is perhaps TRBD2 (6 bases). There are 16 residues in the CDR3. The germline V gene has CDR1 SGHVS and CDR2 FNYEAQ. V shed 5 bases and J shed 3 bases, with 18 bases lying between them. DNA for the CDR3: TGTGCCAGCAGCCGGGGACTGTCGGGTCTTACAGATACGCAGTATTTT. As protein: CASSRGLSGLTDTQYF.

J is TRBJ2-1 and V is TRBV19, with 9 bases aligning to TRBD1. Losses at the gene ends were 6 bases for V and 8 bases for J; bases not matched to a gene: 8. This CDR3 has 14 amino acids. The germline CDR1 and CDR2 sequences are LNHDA and SQIVND (reference sequence). The chain's CDR3 is CASREQGARDEQFF. In DNA form, the CDR3 reads TGTGCCAGTAGAGAACAGGGGGCGCGTGATGAGCAGTTCTTC.

This clone has only one observation. The chain employs TRBV7-3 and TRBJ2-1; no firm D call. The CDR3 spans 13 residues. The germline V gene has CDR1 SGHTA and CDR2 FQGTGA. The ends were cut back, 1 base at V and 6 bases at J, with 7 bases in the middle. CDR3 sequence: CASSLMRSNEQFF. CDR3 in DNA: TGTGCCAGCAGCTTAATGCGTAGCAATGAGCAGTTCTTC.